The 12 T cell receptor beta chains listed next were all sequenced from one sample in a study of blood T cell repertoires in COVID-19. TCRdb's copy holds only in-frame clones and misses some; the assay was immunoSEQ multiplex PCR. The sample has roughly 190,000 clones; roughly 90% are singletons. Sequences were obtained from peripheral blood. The receptor set was obtained from a woman aged 55-69 years with COVID-19, enrolled during active disease.

This sequence joins TRBV11-3 and TRBJ2-1; 8 nucleotides line up with TRBD2. The CDR3 extends over 14 amino acids. Trimming took 0 bases from V and 7 from J; bases not matched to a gene: 2. Looked up from germline, CDR1 is SGHNT and CDR2 is YENEEA. The DNA for the CDR3 is TGTGCCAGCAGCTTAGAATCGGGAGGGAATGAGCAGTTCTTC. Amino acid sequence: CASSLESGGNEQFF.

The V gene is TRBV21-1, the J gene TRBJ1-2; the table's D gene call, TRBD1, was not cross checked with the DNA. TRBV21-1 is recorded as a pseudogene. CDR3 size: 16 residues. As DNA, the CDR3 is TGTGCCAGCAGCAAAGAAATGATGGGGCGCAGGTATGGCTACACCTTC. Protein: CASSKEMMGRRYGYTF.

J is TRBJ2-7 and V is TRBV7-2; 8 bases are shared with TRBD2. CDR1 SGHTA and CDR2 FQGNSA come from the germline V gene. This CDR3 spans 14 amino acids. V lost 5 bases, J lost 2 bases, and 5 bases stayed unmatched. CDR3 sequence: CASSQTSVTYEQYF. The DNA for the CDR3 is TGTGCCAGCAGCCAGACTAGCGTAACCTACGAGCAGTACTTC. The whole variable domain, filled in from reference TRBV7-2 and TRBJ2-7, reads GAGVSQSPSNKVTEKGKDVELRCDPISGHTALYWYRQSLGQGLEFLIYFQGNSAPDKSGLPSDRFSAERTGGSVSTLTIQRTQQEDSAVYLCASSQTSVTYEQYFGPGTRLTVT.

This sequence joins TRBV7-3 and TRBJ2-1; D is perhaps TRBD1 (5 bases). The V end was cut by 0 bases, the J end by 6 bases, with 6 bases between. Per germline, CDR1 SGHTA and CDR2 FQGTGA. CDR3 size: 13 residues. CDR3 bases: TGTGCCAGCAGCTTAACTAGGGGCAATGAGCAGTTCTTC. This encodes CASSLTRGNEQFF.

The rearrangement joins TRBV19 to TRBJ1-4, with no clear D. This CDR3 contains 14 residues. Trimming left V 3 bases short and J 0 bases short, with 5 bases between. CDR1 is LNHDA, CDR2 SQIVND, per germline (reference sequence). The CDR3 protein is CASSMESTNEKLFF. The CDR3 DNA reads as TGTGCCAGTAGTATGGAGTCAACTAATGAAAAACTGTTTTTT.

As to this clone: Compared with germline, one end of the junction differs, possibly owing to a read error. The V gene is TRBV28, the J gene TRBJ2-7; 7 nucleotides line up with TRBD2. Germline V gene lookup returns CDR1 MDHEN and CDR2 SYDVKM. This CDR3 has 13 amino acids. The CDR3 DNA reads TGTGCCAGCAGTTTAACGGCTAGCGGACGCCTATTCTTC. It codes for CASSLTASGRLFF.

Note on this clone: The sample holds other DNA sequences that translate to the same CDR3. DNA of the CDR3: TGTGCCAGCAGCCCCCAGGGCAACTATGGCTACACCTTC. Its protein product is CASSPQGNYGYTF. The chain recombines TRBV7-2 with TRBJ1-2, with TRBD1 as a possible D gene (5 bases). From germline, CDR1 is SGHTA and CDR2 FQGNSA. The V and J ends lost 5 bases and 2 bases respectively, with 9 bases between them. The CDR3 contains 13 residues.

This chain connects TRBV25-1 to TRBJ1-5; D is possibly TRBD1 (5 bases). There are 14 residues in the CDR3. Germline assignment: CDR1 MGHDK and CDR2 SYGVNS. Trimming removed 5 bases from V and 5 bases from J, with 13 bases in between. CDR3 protein: CASSPPGLYQPQHF. The CDR3 bases are TGTGCCAGCAGTCCCCCGGGACTTTATCAGCCCCAGCATTTT.

The chain has TRBV9 and TRBJ1-1; 12 nucleotides align to TRBD1. Germline V gene lookup returns CDR1 SGDLS and CDR2 YYNGEE. The ends lost 4 bases at V and 2 bases at J; junction bases unmatched: 6. The CDR3 runs 16 residues. This CDR3 reads CASSYGTGGKNTEAFF. Here the CDR3 DNA reads TGTGCCAGCAGCTACGGGACAGGGGGCAAAAACACTGAAGCTTTCTTT. Filled out from reference TRBV9 and TRBJ1-1, the complete variable domain reads DSGVTQTPKHLITATGQRVTLRCSPRSGDLSVYWYQQSLDQGLQFLIQYYNGEERAKGNILERFSAQQFPDLHSELNLSSLELGDSALYFCASSYGTGGKNTEAFFGQGTRLTVV.

The chain couples TRBV6-2 or TRBV6-3 to TRBJ1-2; perhaps TRBD1 as D (6 bases). Trimming removed 5 bases from V and 0 bases from J, with 13 bases in between. CDR3 length: 15 amino acids. The V gene's germline CDR1 is MNHEY and CDR2 SVGEGT. The CDR3 sequence: CASSPWTDTNYGYTF. CDR3 in DNA: TGTGCCAGCAGTCCCTGGACAGATACTAACTATGGCTACACCTTC.

The chain is built from TRBV29-1 and TRBJ1-3; tentatively, D is TRBD1 (6 bases). The V end was cut by 7 bases, the J end by 3 bases, with 13 bases between. Germline loops: CDR1 SQVTM, CDR2 ANQGSEA. The CDR3 runs to 13 residues. The CDR3 DNA reads as TGCAGCGCCGGCGCAGGGGTTGGAAACACCATATATTTT. Protein product: CSAGAGVGNTIYF.

This chain uses TRBV2 with TRBJ1-2, with 9 bases identical to TRBD1. Trimming at V came to 7 bases and at J to 2 bases, leaving 5 bases not matched to a gene. The CDR3 length is 14 residues. Germline CDR1 is SNHLY and CDR2 is FYNNEI. CDR3: CASTGTGNNYGYTF. Here the CDR3 DNA reads TGTGCCAGCACCGGGACAGGGAACAACTATGGCTACACCTTC.